This TCR beta chain was observed in a study of identical twins. Whole-study results and caveats: The models systematically underestimated how much out-of-frame TCR alpha was shared in monozygotic twins. Cross-sectional statistics, not tracking of the same donors, supported the conclusions. High-abundance cord blood beta clonotypes had fewer insertions; memory repertoires showed none.

In the case of this clonotype: Its antigen is not known.

TCRdb independently ran MiXCR on the 5' RACE reads; one entry per CDR3 protein. The repertoire consists of 650,000 to 800,000 distinct CDR3 sequences, with about 9.4% occurring once and the leading ten covering more than 0.75%. CDR1 SGHNT and CDR2 YYREEE come from the germline V gene (reference sequence). The V segment lost 1 base and the J segment 4 bases; nucleotides outside the gene matches: 9. CDR3 length: 16 residues. The sample was also reused in another study, on yellow fever vaccine responses in identical twins. That study adds: After vaccination, twins' T cell response reportedly seemed partly convergent, partly personalized.

The TCR originated in a woman aged 18-35 years in good health. The genes are TRBV5-4 and TRBJ1-2; 8 bases are a match to TRBD1. Input material: PBMCs. The CDR3 loop reads CASSLFGGTGLYGYTF. CDR3 nucleotide sequence: TGTGCCAGCAGCTTGTTCGGCGGGACAGGCCTCTATGGCTACACCTTC.